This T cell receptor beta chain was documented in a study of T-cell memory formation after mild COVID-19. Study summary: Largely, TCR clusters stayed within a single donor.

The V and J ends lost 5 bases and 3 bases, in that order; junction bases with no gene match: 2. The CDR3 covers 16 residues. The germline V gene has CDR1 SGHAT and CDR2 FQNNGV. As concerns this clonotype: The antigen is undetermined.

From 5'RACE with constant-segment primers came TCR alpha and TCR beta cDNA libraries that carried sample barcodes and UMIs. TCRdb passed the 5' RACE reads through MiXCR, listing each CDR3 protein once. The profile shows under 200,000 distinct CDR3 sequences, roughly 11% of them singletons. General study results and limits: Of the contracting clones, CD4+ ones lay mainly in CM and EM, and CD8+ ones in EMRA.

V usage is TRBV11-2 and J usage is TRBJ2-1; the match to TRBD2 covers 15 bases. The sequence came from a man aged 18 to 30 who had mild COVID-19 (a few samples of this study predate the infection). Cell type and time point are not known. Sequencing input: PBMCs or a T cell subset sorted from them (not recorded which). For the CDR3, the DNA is TGTGCCAGCAGCCCGGGACTAGCGGGGGGCTACAATGAGCAGTTCTTC. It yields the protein CASSPGLAGGYNEQFF.